This entry lists 2 T cell receptor beta chains sequenced from one sample in a study of T cell responses to AZD1222 COVID-19 vaccine. Some clones are missing from TCRdb's copy, which holds only in-frame ones; the method was immunoSEQ multiplex PCR. The sample records tens of thousands of clones, more than 70% being singletons. This specimen was peripheral blood, taken on day 0 of AZD1222 vaccination. Source of these receptors: an adult in good health.

The chain couples TRBV6-2 or TRBV6-3 to TRBJ1-2; 9 bases line up with TRBD1. The CDR3 extends over 17 amino acids. Germline values: CDR1 MNHEY, CDR2 SVGEGT. V lost 0 bases, J lost 0 bases, and 5 bases stayed unmatched. In DNA, the CDR3 is TGTGCCAGCAGTTACTCGTGGGACAGGGCCTCTAACTATGGCTACACCTTC. Translation gives CASSYSWDRASNYGYTF.

This clone was counted between two and nine times. The chain couples TRBV7-6 to TRBJ2-1; D possibly corresponds to TRBD2 (7 bases). Trimming left V 0 bases short and J 4 bases short, with 19 bases between. The CDR3 spans 18 residues. Germline V gene data show CDR1 as SGHVS and CDR2 as FNYEAQ. The CDR3 DNA reads TGTGCCAGCAGCTTAGCGGGGGGGCCTCTAATCGTGTACAATGAGCAGTTCTTC. Its translation: CASSLAGGPLIVYNEQFF.